This note documents a single T cell receptor beta chain sequence. The identical CDR3 is also encoded by other nucleotide sequences in the sample. This CDR3 comprises 17 residues. The junction had 4 bases not matched to a gene; V was cut back by 0 bases and J by 3 bases. Looked up from germline, CDR1 is SGDLS and CDR2 is YYNGEE. Study members were between about 18 and 95 years old and lived in 20 to 25 US regions. Symptom resolution, clearance, or two negative PCRs marked the recovered donors of Cohort 3. Clones were read by immunoSEQ multiplex PCR, and TCRdb kept only the in-frame ones, dropping some. Of about 240,000 clones listed, roughly 89% are singletons. This sample was taken from a study of blood T cell repertoires in COVID-19. Across the whole study: Both acute and convalescent COVID-19 samples were obtained from the United States, Italy and Spain.

This chain joins TRBV9 and TRBJ2-3, with TRBD2 matching over 13 bases. Sequencing input: PBMCs or T cells enriched from blood (not recorded which). This clonotype originated in a middle-aged man who had recovered from COVID-19. This CDR3 is CASSVGLAGGGTDTQYF. Written as DNA, the CDR3 is TGTGCCAGCAGCGTAGGACTAGCGGGAGGAGGAACAGATACGCAGTATTTT.